The TCR beta chain described here comes from a study of cytomegalovirus exposure and HLA in healthy donors. This clone was detected only a few times. Its specificity is not known. With 60 Vbeta and 13 Jbeta primers, the PCR was carried out. The data were produced by immunoSEQ multiplex PCR, yet TCRdb's version contains in-frame clones alone and is incomplete. The sample includes 77,000 or so clones, 60% to 80% of them seen just once. V lost 2 bases, J lost 4 bases, and 6 bases lay in between. This CDR3 has 13 residues. Germline CDR1 and CDR2: SGHDN and FVKESK. Study results and caveats: Compared with the roughly 700-donor mean, an Asian-associated ancestry cluster reportedly had fewer N-insertions, according to a later analysis. Later on, an analysis tied approximately 17,000 TCR beta sequences to HLA alleles at 0.05 false discovery rate.

The sequencing sample was made of PBMCs. The receptor's source is a woman in her 40s in good health and CMV-seronegative. The rearrangement links TRBV14 to TRBJ1-5, with D unclear. In DNA form, the CDR3 reads TGTGCCAGCAGCCAAAATAGAAATCAGCCCCAGCATTTT. Translating gives CASSQNRNQPQHF.